The 15 T cell receptor beta chains given below trace back to one sample, sequenced in a study of T cell clonality in common variable immunodeficiency. Study-wide results and caveats: Common variable immunodeficiency TCR beta sequences reportedly had fewer deletions and N-nucleotide insertions.

Their specific antigens are unknown. The data were produced by immunoSEQ multiplex PCR, yet TCRdb's version contains in-frame clones alone and is incomplete. The record shows some 26,000 clones for this sample, with no singletons present. Sequencing was performed on peripheral blood mononuclear cells. These receptors all stem from a human donor with common variable immunodeficiency.

Details on this clone: The DNA ends 3 residues before the CDR3 does, and the rest of the CDR3 is filled in from the germline J gene. The chain links TRBV6-1 to TRBJ1-1; 7 positions match TRBD1. The CDR3 length is 15 residues. The V gene's germline CDR1 is MNHNS and CDR2 SASEGT. With 2 bases clipped from V and 0 bases from J, the junction kept 3 bases outside the gene matches. The CDR3 is CASSEKGAVNTEAFF. The DNA read from the CDR3 is TGTGCCAGCAGTGAAAAGGGGGCGGTGAACACTGAA.

On this clone itself: Read sequence stops 3 residues before the CDR3 end, and the germline J gene provides the missing end. The chain is built from TRBV5-1 and TRBJ2-5; D unclear. This CDR3 is 12 amino acids long. Germline V lookup: CDR1 SGHRS, CDR2 YFSETQ. Trimming stripped 4 bases from V and 1 base from J, with 5 bases between. CDR3 region: CASSPLQETQYF. The DNA read from the CDR3 is TGCGCCAGCAGCCCCCTCCAAGAGACC.

This clone has a count of ten or more. The read terminates 3 residues ahead of where the CDR3 ends, so the germline J gene completes it. The chain carries TRBV5-1 and TRBJ2-7; 8 bases are a match to TRBD2. Losses at the gene ends were 0 bases for V and 4 bases for J; bases not matched to a gene: 12. The CDR3 contains 17 residues. In germline, CDR1 is SGHRS, CDR2 YFSETQ. The CDR3 bases that were read are TGCGCCAGCAGCTTGGCCGCAGCGGGAGTCCTCCGTTACGAG. It codes for CASSLAAAGVLRYE. The entire CDR3 protein is CASSLAAAGVLRYEQYF.

In its sample, this clone was seen many times. From the germline J gene comes the end of the CDR3, since the read stops 3 residues before it. This rearrangement joins TRBV7-3 to TRBJ2-1; TRBD2 aligns across 15 bases. The germline V gene encodes CDR1 SGHTA and CDR2 FQGTGA. The CDR3 extends over 17 amino acids. The junction had 5 bases not matched to a gene; V was cut back by 5 bases and J by 3 bases. CDR3 DNA (partial): TGTGCCAGCAGCAGAAAGGGACTAGCGGGAGGCTACAATGAG. It translates to CASSRKGLAGGYNE. The whole CDR3 is CASSRKGLAGGYNEQFF.

Details on this clone: With the read ending 3 residues before the CDR3 end, the germline J gene is used to fill in that end. The chain uses TRBV19 and TRBJ2-1; possible D gene TRBD1, 6 bases. The CDR3 runs 17 residues. Trimming removed 4 bases at V and 6 bases at J, with 22 bases between. Germline CDR1 and CDR2: LNHDA and SQIVND (reference sequence). The DNA read from the CDR3 is TGTGCCAGTAGTACCAGATCCGGTAAGGGGGTGGGCAATGAG. As protein: CASSTRSGKGVGNE. The whole CDR3 is CASSTRSGKGVGNEQFF.

This clone was seen many times. Read data end 3 residues before the CDR3 end; the end is taken from the germline J gene. Other DNA sequences from this sample encode an identical CDR3 as well. The rearrangement links TRBV20-1 to TRBJ2-7, with TRBD2 matching over 12 bases. The CDR3 extends over 15 amino acids. J gave up 0 bases and V 3 bases, and 3 bases lay outside the gene matches. The germline V gene encodes CDR1 DFQATT and CDR2 SNEGSKA (reference sequence). The CDR3 DNA, read in part, is TGCAGTGCTAGCACGACTAGCGGGAGCTCCTACGAG. Amino acids: CSASTTSGSSYE. The full CDR3 is CSASTTSGSSYEQYF.

Worth noting for this clone: The CDR3 end lies 3 residues beyond the end of the read and is filled in from the germline J gene. The chain carries TRBV19 and TRBJ1-4; D unresolved. Germline assignment: CDR1 LNHDA and CDR2 SQIVND (reference sequence). The CDR3 contains 15 residues. The V end was cut by 3 bases, the J end by 5 bases, with 13 bases between. CDR3 DNA (partial): TGTGCCAGTAGTATGTCTTACAGAATGAATGAAAAA. Its translation is CASSMSYRMNEK. The whole CDR3 sequence reads CASSMSYRMNEKLFF.

This clone turned up a few times. From the germline J gene comes the end of the CDR3, since the read stops 3 residues before it. The rearrangement joins TRBV18 to TRBJ2-3; weak D call: TRBD2 (6 bases). The V end lost 1 base, the J end lost 0 bases, and 11 bases lay between the germline ends. This CDR3 is built from 16 residues. Looked up from germline, CDR1 is KGHSH and CDR2 is LQKENI. The part of the CDR3 DNA that was read is TGTGCCAGCTCACCACTTATAGCGGTGAGCACAGATACG. Translation: CASSPLIAVSTDT. In full, the CDR3 reads CASSPLIAVSTDTQYF.

This clone turned up a few times. With the read ending 3 residues before the CDR3 end, the germline J gene is used to fill in that end. The chain has TRBV2 and TRBJ2-4; 11 bases match TRBD2. The junction had 4 bases not matched to a gene; V was cut back by 6 bases and J by 3 bases. The CDR3 length is 15 residues. Germline loops: CDR1 SNHLY, CDR2 FYNNEI. The CDR3 bases that were read are TGTGCCAGCAGGGGGACTAGCGGAGGCAAAAACATT. Translation: CASRGTSGGKNI. The CDR3 as a whole reads CASRGTSGGKNIQYF.

This clone was counted ten times or more. The read stops 3 residues short of the end of the CDR3; the missing end is completed from the germline J gene. The chain has TRBV9 and TRBJ1-2, with a possible D match to TRBD1 (6 bases). This CDR3 has 14 amino acids. V gave up 3 bases and J gave up 2 bases, with 11 bases separating them. CDR1 and CDR2 from the germline V gene are SGDLS and YYNGEE. The chain's CDR3 is CASSGGQPNYGYTF. The DNA read from the CDR3 is TGTGCCAGCAGCGGGGGACAACCAAACTATGGC.

In its sample, this clone was seen a few times. The CDR3 goes on 3 residues after the read ends, and that part is filled in from the germline J gene. This chain joins TRBV20-1 and TRBJ2-1; TRBD2 might be the D (5 bases). The V end was cut by 0 bases, the J end by 9 bases, with 18 bases between. The CDR3 has 15 residues. Germline V gives CDR1 DFQATT, CDR2 SNEGSKA (reference sequence). This CDR3 reads CSARDTLVSSSEQFF. CDR3 DNA, as far as it was read: TGCAGTGCTAGAGACACACTAGTGTCCTCTAGTGAG.

The sample holds a few counts of this clone. The DNA ends 3 residues before the CDR3 does, and the rest of the CDR3 is filled in from the germline J gene. The rearrangement uses TRBV7-6 and TRBJ2-1; 15 positions match TRBD2. V was pared by 2 bases and J by 9 bases, with 11 bases of the junction left unmatched. Per germline, CDR1 SGHVS and CDR2 FNYEAQ. This CDR3 region has 18 residues. CDR3 bases read: TGTGCCAGCAGCTTAAGTTCTTACAGGGGACTAGCGGGAGGTGAG. Its protein is CASSLSSYRGLAGGE. The whole CDR3 sequence reads CASSLSSYRGLAGGEQFF.

This clone is medium-sized within its sample. The CDR3 end lies 3 residues beyond the end of the read and is filled in from the germline J gene. This rearrangement joins TRBV24-1 to TRBJ1-5; D gene uncertain. Per the germline V gene, CDR1 is KGHDR and CDR2 is SFDVKD. The CDR3 extends over 15 amino acids. Trimming took off 5 bases at V and 0 bases at J, with 10 bases between the two ends. The CDR3 DNA, read in part, is TGTGCCACCAGTGGAGAGGGCTATAGCAATCAGCCC. Protein: CATSGEGYSNQP. The CDR3 in full is CATSGEGYSNQPQHF.

As regards this clone: The read gets to within 3 residues of the CDR3 end, and the germline J gene fills in the rest. The chain uses TRBV19 and TRBJ2-3; D unresolved. CDR1 LNHDA and CDR2 SQIVND come from the germline V gene (reference sequence). This CDR3 has 15 residues. V was shortened by 1 base and J by 7 bases, with 15 bases between the two germline ends. The CDR3 protein is CASSIGALRSNTQYF. Incomplete CDR3 DNA: TGTGCCAGTAGTATAGGGGCGCTGCGATCGAATACG.

About this clone itself: The read finishes 3 residues shy of the CDR3 end, and the germline J gene is used to complete it. The chain is built from TRBV18 and TRBJ2-2, with 11 bases identical to TRBD2. Germline V gives CDR1 KGHSH, CDR2 LQKENI. V was clipped by 8 bases and J by 1 base; unmatched bases: 3. The CDR3 is 15 residues long. The part of the CDR3 DNA that was read is TGTGCCAGCCGCGGACTAGCGGGGAACACCGGGGAG. It codes for CASRGLAGNTGE. The whole CDR3 sequence reads CASRGLAGNTGELFF.